This T cell receptor beta chain was profiled in a study of shared clonotypes between healthy human individuals. Study outcomes and limitations: Represented diversity, genetic and exposure-history alike, was limited by few donors.

Ten immunoSEQ deep assay plates were used to sequence the DNA of unsorted PBMCs. Measured with immunoSEQ multiplex PCR; TCRdb has only the in-frame clones, and not every one. The top ten hold about an eighth of the sample, which has 450,000 to 500,000 clones, less than 80% seen once. This clone came up once. Antigen specificity is unknown. Germline V gene sequence: CDR1 SGHVS, CDR2 FQNEAQ. The CDR3 has 18 residues. Trimming removed 5 bases from V and 2 bases from J; junction bases left unmatched: 9. The donors, all of them Caucasian adults, lived in Nashville, Tennessee. With unsorted samples, genomic DNA was obtained from tens of millions of PBMCs.

Specimen: PBMCs. This receptor was identified in a woman aged 40 to 55 in good health. Some clones in this sample may be carry-over from other donors' samples. This chain links TRBV7-8 with TRBJ2-1; 13 nucleotides agree with TRBD2. CDR3 coding DNA: TGTGCCAGCAGCACGGGACTAGCGGGAAGCCCGGCCTACAATGAGCAGTTCTTC. It is translated as CASSTGLAGSPAYNEQFF.